This TCR beta chain was identified in a study of OX40 agonist ivuxolimab in advanced cancers. TCRdb's table, derived via immunoSEQ multiplex PCR, lists solely in-frame clones and lacks some. The sample lists about 56,000 clones; around 80% were seen once. This CDR3 has 14 residues. Trimming took 4 bases from V and 2 from J, leaving 11 bases between them. Germline CDR1 is SGHRS and CDR2 is YFSETQ. The investigators sampled blood at baseline, at cycle 4 day 1, and at cycle 7 day 1. J is TRBJ2-3 and V is TRBV5-1; a weak D match, TRBD2 (5 bases). The sample in question was CD4+ or CD8+ T cells sorted from blood, obtained in a trial of the OX40 agonist ivuxolimab. The receptor was derived from an adult with an advanced solid tumor such as melanoma, head and neck, liver or kidney cancer. CDR3 nucleotides: TGCGCCAGCAGCAGTGGGAGCCACACAGATACGCAGTATTTT. Its translation: CASSSGSHTDTQYF.